Presented here are 22 T cell receptor beta chains from one specimen sequenced in a study of blood T cell repertoires in COVID-19. Some clones are missing from TCRdb's copy, which holds only in-frame ones; the method was immunoSEQ multiplex PCR. The sample lists about 230,000 clones, approximately 91% seen once, with less than 3% in the top ten. Sequencing was performed on peripheral blood. These receptors were taken from a woman aged 60 to 75 with acute or convalescent COVID-19.

The chain recombines TRBV7-9 with TRBJ2-7, with TRBD2 as a possible D gene (6 bases). V was clipped by 1 base and J by 3 bases, with 13 bases between them. CDR1 and CDR2 (germline): SEHNR, FQNEAQ (reference sequence). This CDR3 region has 15 residues. This CDR3 is CASSLGAGPSYEQYF. In DNA, the CDR3 is TGTGCCAGCAGCTTAGGCGCGGGGCCCAGCTACGAGCAGTACTTC.

The chain uses TRBV7-8 and TRBJ2-5; D is possibly TRBD2 (6 bases). The CDR3 sequence is 13 residues long. V was trimmed by 5 bases and J by 5 bases, leaving 12 bases between them. Germline V gene data show CDR1 as SGHVS and CDR2 as FQNEAQ. Here the CDR3 reads CASSPRRGETQYF. DNA of the CDR3: TGTGCCAGCAGCCCCCGGCGGGGCGAGACCCAGTACTTC. The whole variable domain, remainder taken from reference TRBV7-8 and TRBJ2-5, is GAGVSQSPRYKVAKRGQDVALRCDPISGHVSLFWYQQALGQGPEFLTYFQNEAQLDKSGLPSDRFFAERPEGSVSTLKIQRTQQEDSAVYLCASSPRRGETQYFGPGTRLLVL.

V and J are TRBV11-1 and TRBJ1-4, with 10 bases matching TRBD1. The ends lost 5 bases at V and 0 bases at J; junction bases unmatched: 3. From germline, CDR1 is SGHAT and CDR2 FQDESV (reference sequence). The CDR3 totals 16 residues. CDR3 sequence reads: CASSPDRGATNEKLFF. The CDR3 region has the DNA TGTGCCAGCAGCCCGGACAGGGGGGCAACTAATGAAAAACTGTTTTTT.

This chain connects TRBV3-1 (or the pseudogene TRBV3-2) to TRBJ2-1, with 14 bases lining up with TRBD2. The germline gives CDR1 LGHDT, CDR2 YNNKEL (reference sequence). V lost 1 base and J lost 8; bases outside the gene matches: 7. CDR3 length equals 17 residues. CDR3 sequence: CASSQVPTSGRADEQFF. CDR3 nucleotides: TGTGCCAGCAGCCAAGTCCCGACTAGCGGGAGGGCCGATGAGCAGTTCTTC.

This sequence joins TRBV18 and TRBJ1-6, with D possibly TRBD1 on 5 matching bases. The germline V and J ends were trimmed by 2 bases and 10 bases, with 9 bases remaining between them. Germline assignment: CDR1 KGHSH and CDR2 LQKENI. The CDR3 loop spans 13 amino acids. Written as DNA, the CDR3 is TGTGCCAGCTCACCAGACAGTTCGTCACCCCTCCACTTT. Translation: CASSPDSSSPLHF.

This clone has only a few counts. The gene calls are TRBV19 and TRBJ2-2; tentative D call: TRBD1 (6 bases). CDR1 and CDR2 from the germline V gene are LNHDA and SQIVND (reference sequence). There are 15 residues in the CDR3. Trimming removed 6 bases from V and 0 bases from J, with 11 bases in between. Here the CDR3 reads CASRGGGPNTGELFF. CDR3 in DNA: TGTGCCAGTAGAGGTGGGGGCCCGAACACCGGGGAGCTGTTTTTT.

The chain links TRBV6-5 to TRBJ1-3; 7 nucleotides line up with TRBD1. This CDR3 has 14 residues. J gave up 4 bases and V 6 bases, and 6 bases lay outside the gene matches. In germline, CDR1 is MNHEY, CDR2 SVGAGI. The CDR3 bases are TGTGCCAGCAGATTCACAGGGGACGGAAACACCATATATTTT. It codes for CASRFTGDGNTIYF.

This clone was recorded once. CDR3 in DNA: TGTGCCAGCGCTAAAAATAGCAATCAGCCCCAGCATTTT. Protein: CASAKNSNQPQHF. The chain has TRBV6-5 and TRBJ1-5; D call uncertain. V was clipped by 8 bases and J by 0 bases, with 8 bases between them. Germline V gene data show CDR1 as MNHEY and CDR2 as SVGAGI. The CDR3 spans 13 residues.

J is TRBJ1-6 and V is TRBV6-5; tentatively, D is TRBD1 (6 bases). This CDR3 contains 16 residues. CDR1 and CDR2 (germline): MNHEY, SVGAGI. The V and J ends lost 2 bases and 3 bases respectively, with 11 bases between them. DNA of the CDR3: TGTGCCAGCAGTTACGGCGACAGGATCTATAATTCACCCCTCCACTTT. Its translation is CASSYGDRIYNSPLHF.

The chain combines TRBV5-1 with TRBJ1-6; D unresolved. This CDR3 has 14 residues. Trimming stripped 1 base from V and 5 bases from J, with 7 bases between. Germline loops: CDR1 SGHRS, CDR2 YFSETQ. The CDR3 DNA sequence: TGCGCCAGCAGCTTGAGGCGGGATAATTCACCCCTCCACTTT. It yields the protein CASSLRRDNSPLHF.

This clone was counted once. J is TRBJ2-1 and V is TRBV12-3 or TRBV12-4; D may be TRBD2 (6 bases). Trimming left V 5 bases short and J 6 bases short, with 11 bases between. The CDR3 has 13 residues. The CDR3 DNA reads TGTGCCAGCAGTCCCGGGGGTTTCAATGAGCAGTTCTTC. Residues: CASSPGGFNEQFF.

The rearrangement joins TRBV28 to TRBJ2-1; 8 nucleotides align to TRBD1. The CDR3 contains 18 residues. Germline V gives CDR1 MDHEN, CDR2 SYDVKM. The J segment lost 7 bases and the V segment lost 8 bases, leaving 22 bases of the junction unmatched. The CDR3 is CASGTGGRTGLTRNEQFF. CDR3 in DNA: TGTGCCAGCGGTACAGGGGGAAGAACAGGACTTACGAGGAATGAGCAGTTCTTC. Together with reference TRBV28 and TRBJ2-1, the CDR3 gives the full variable domain: DVKVTQSSRYLVKRTGEKVFLECVQDMDHENMFWYRQDPGLGLRLIYFSYDVKMKEKGDIPEGYSVSREKKERFSLILESASTNQTSMYLCASGTGGRTGLTRNEQFFGPGTRLTVL.

The rearrangement links TRBV27 to TRBJ2-7; 9 nucleotides agree with TRBD2. There are 14 residues in the CDR3. V trimming: 6 bases; J trimming: 2 bases; junction bases outside the gene matches: 5. Germline V gives CDR1 MNHEY, CDR2 SMNVEV (reference sequence). The CDR3: CASSLSGGTYEQYF. CDR3 sequence (DNA): TGTGCCAGCAGCCTTAGCGGGGGAACCTACGAGCAGTACTTC.

The chain recombines TRBV11-2 with TRBJ2-4; perhaps TRBD2 as D (5 bases). The CDR3 has 16 residues. Germline loops: CDR1 SGHAT, CDR2 FQNNGV. Trimming took 1 base from V and 0 from J, leaving 10 bases between them. CDR3 protein: CASSLGLTVAKNIQYF. CDR3 DNA: TGTGCCAGCAGCTTAGGACTAACCGTAGCCAAAAACATTCAGTACTTC.

The chain links TRBV28 to TRBJ1-2; D perhaps matches TRBD1 (6 bases). CDR3 length equals 15 residues. With 6 bases removed from V and 1 base from J, the gap between germline ends came to 15 bases. Germline CDR1 MDHEN, CDR2 SYDVKM. The CDR3 reads CASRILQGVNYGYTF. As DNA, the CDR3 is TGTGCCAGCAGGATCTTACAGGGAGTTAACTATGGCTACACCTTC.

The chain combines TRBV28 with TRBJ1-2; D is undetermined. The CDR3 spans 15 residues. Germline V gene sequence: CDR1 MDHEN, CDR2 SYDVKM. V was clipped by 5 bases and J by 2 bases, with 15 bases between them. CDR3 DNA sequence: TGTGCCAGCAGTCCCACCGCGGGAAAAAACTATGGCTACACCTTC. It is translated as CASSPTAGKNYGYTF.

The V and J genes are TRBV28 and TRBJ2-5; no firm D call. The CDR3 runs to 14 residues. The germline V gene encodes CDR1 MDHEN and CDR2 SYDVKM. V lost 6 bases and J 2 bases, leaving 13 bases between the germline ends. The CDR3 protein is CASRVPRTQETQYF. In nucleotides, the CDR3 is TGTGCCAGCAGAGTCCCTAGAACACAAGAGACCCAGTACTTC.

J is TRBJ2-2 and V is TRBV3-1 (or the pseudogene TRBV3-2); 13 nucleotides align to TRBD2. J lost 6 bases, V lost 4 bases, and 5 bases had no gene match. This CDR3 contains 16 residues. Germline loops: CDR1 LGHDT, CDR2 YNNKEL (reference sequence). In DNA form, the CDR3 reads TGTGCCAGCAGCCTCAGACTAGCGGGAGGACCCGGGGAGCTGTTTTTT. Its protein product is CASSLRLAGGPGELFF.

The chain combines TRBV11-2 with TRBJ1-1, with 7 bases identical to TRBD1. Germline V gene data show CDR1 as SGHAT and CDR2 as FQNNGV. The junction had 8 bases not matched to a gene; V was cut back by 5 bases and J by 2 bases. The CDR3 sequence is 15 residues long. The CDR3 region is CASSHLYRGNTEAFF. The DNA of the CDR3 is TGTGCCAGCAGCCACCTTTACAGGGGTAACACTGAAGCTTTCTTT.

In this sample, this clone turned up a few times. This chain connects TRBV5-8 to TRBJ2-1, with a weak D call TRBD1 (5 bases). The CDR3 runs 15 residues. Germline V gene sequence: CDR1 SGHTS, CDR2 YDEGEE. V shed 4 bases and J shed 0 bases, with 11 bases lying between them. CDR3 nucleotide sequence: TGTGCCAGCAGCCCCAGGGCTAGCTCCTACAATGAGCAGTTCTTC. This encodes CASSPRASSYNEQFF.

The V and J genes are TRBV5-4 and TRBJ1-2; perhaps TRBD1 as D (6 bases). Trimming left V 4 bases short and J 2 bases short, with 9 bases between. Germline CDR1 SGHNT, CDR2 YYREEE (reference sequence). CDR3 length: 13 amino acids. CDR3 amino acids: CASSRQENYGYTF. DNA for the CDR3: TGTGCCAGCAGCCGACAGGAAAACTATGGCTACACCTTC.

The chain joins TRBV19 to TRBJ2-1; 7 nucleotides agree with TRBD1. The CDR3 totals 15 residues. Losses at the gene ends were 3 bases for V and 2 bases for J; bases not matched to a gene: 4. CDR1 is LNHDA, CDR2 SQIVND, per germline (reference sequence). The CDR3 spells CASSMGTATYNEQFF. The CDR3 nucleotides are TGTGCCAGTAGTATGGGGACAGCAACCTACAATGAGCAGTTCTTC.